These 17 T cell receptor beta chains share one sample of origin, sequenced in a study of T cell responses to AZD1222 COVID-19 vaccine. Data came from immunoSEQ multiplex PCR; TCRdb stores just in-frame clones and leaves some out. The table lists approximately 110,000 clones, roughly 90% of them singletons. The starting material was peripheral blood, obtained on day 0 of AZD1222 vaccination. The receptors come from an adult in good health.

CDR3 sequence (DNA): TGTGCCAGCAGTTTAGTACAGGGGCTTAGCACAGATACGCAGTATTTT. Translation: CASSLVQGLSTDTQYF. The chain links TRBV27 to TRBJ2-3; 7 positions agree with TRBD1. Germline V gene sequence: CDR1 MNHEY, CDR2 SMNVEV (reference sequence). Trimming at V came to 2 bases and at J to 0 bases, leaving 5 bases not matched to a gene. CDR3 size: 16 residues.

The CDR3: CASSLRPSGGTGELFF. The CDR3 nucleotides read TGCGCCAGCAGCCTCCGTCCTAGCGGGGGGACCGGGGAGCTGTTTTTT. This sequence joins TRBV5-1 and TRBJ2-2; 11 bases match TRBD2. CDR3 length equals 16 residues. In germline, CDR1 is SGHRS, CDR2 YFSETQ. V was pared by 4 bases and J by 5 bases, with 7 bases of the junction left unmatched.

V usage is TRBV19 and J usage is TRBJ2-7, with 10 bases fitting TRBD2. Germline CDR1 reads LNHDA; CDR2 reads SQIVND (reference sequence). V trimming: 1 base; J trimming: 1 base; junction bases outside the gene matches: 4. The CDR3 has 16 amino acids. CDR3 DNA: TGTGCCAGTAGTATAGGGACTAGCGGCTCTTCCTACGAGCAGTACTTC. This sequence encodes CASSIGTSGSSYEQYF.

The rearrangement links TRBV18 to TRBJ2-7; D remains unclear. The CDR3 is made up of 13 amino acids. Germline CDR1 is KGHSH and CDR2 is LQKENI. Deletions cut 4 bases from V and 3 bases from J, with 10 bases between. In nucleotides, the CDR3 is TGTGCCAGCTCACTGGACCTGGGCTACGAGCAGTACTTC. Translated, it gives CASSLDLGYEQYF. The whole variable domain, remainder taken from reference TRBV18 and TRBJ2-7, is NAGVMQNPRHLVRRRGQEARLRCSPMKGHSHVYWYRQLPEEGLKFMVYLQKENIIDESGMPKERFSAEFPKEGPSILRIQQVVRGDSAAYFCASSLDLGYEQYFGPGTRLTVT.

With regard to this clone: At one end the junction does not follow the germline gene, possibly because of a read error. This chain uses TRBV7-2 with TRBJ2-5; the D is unclear. CDR1 and CDR2 (germline): SGHTA, FQGNSA. The CDR3 runs 12 residues. Here the CDR3 DNA reads TGTGCCAGCACCTTACCTTCGGAGACCCAGTACTTC. Its protein product is CASTLPSETQYF.

This chain connects TRBV28 to TRBJ1-3; D is unclear. The CDR3 totals 10 residues. Trimming took 10 bases from V and 4 from J, leaving 5 bases between them. CDR1 is MDHEN and CDR2 is SYDVKM in the germline V gene. This CDR3 reads CATEGNTIYF. The CDR3 bases are TGTGCCACGGAGGGAAACACCATATATTTT.

The chain links TRBV6-6 to TRBJ2-1, with 13 bases identical to TRBD2. The V and J ends lost 5 bases and 8 bases, in that order; junction bases with no gene match: 9. Germline loops: CDR1 MNHNY, CDR2 SVGAGI (reference sequence). The CDR3 runs 16 residues. The DNA of the CDR3 is TGTGCCAGCAGTCTTGGGACTAGCGGGGCTTTGTATGAGCAGTTCTTC. Its translation is CASSLGTSGALYEQFF.

The chain uses TRBV5-6 and TRBJ2-2, with D perhaps being TRBD1 or TRBD2 (6 bases each). The germline V gene has CDR1 SGHDT and CDR2 YYEEEE. V was shortened by 1 base and J by 3 bases, with 10 bases between the two germline ends. CDR3 size: 15 residues. The CDR3 sequence is CASSLRGRYTGELFF. CDR3 nucleotides: TGTGCCAGCAGCTTGCGGGGGCGCTACACCGGGGAGCTGTTTTTT.

The chain couples TRBV21-1 to TRBJ2-1; TRBD2, the table's D call, lacks a check against the DNA. TRBV21-1 is termed a pseudogene. The CDR3 spans 19 residues. The CDR3 protein is CASSKVKLSGTSGPSRRFF. CDR3 bases: TGTGCCAGCAGCAAAGTAAAACTATCGGGGACTAGCGGACCTTCGCGACGGTTCTTC.

CDR3 sequence reads: CASSALGTGYRGEQFF. The CDR3 region has the DNA TGTGCCAGCAGCGCCTTAGGGACAGGGTACCGGGGTGAGCAGTTCTTC. The chain combines TRBV7-9 with TRBJ2-1; 9 bases match TRBD1. CDR1 and CDR2 from the germline V gene are SEHNR and FQNEAQ (reference sequence). The CDR3 consists of 16 residues. J was trimmed by 9 bases and V by 5 bases; bases with no gene match: 14.

The gene calls are TRBV7-3 and TRBJ2-3; D is perhaps TRBD2 (6 bases). Germline CDR1 is SGHTA and CDR2 is FQGTGA. The V end was cut by 5 bases, the J end by 6 bases, with 24 bases between. The CDR3 consists of 17 residues. CDR3 bases: TGTGCCAGCAGCCCCGGACCCGTCGGGAGCGGTTCGGATACGCAGTATTTT. Amino acid sequence: CASSPGPVGSGSDTQYF.

The chain employs TRBV28 and TRBJ1-1, with unresolved D. Germline-derived CDR1 and CDR2 are MDHEN and SYDVKM. There are 11 residues in the CDR3. V lost 3 bases to trimming and J lost 11 bases, with 10 bases between them. CDR3 amino acids: CASSFPTTAFF. The CDR3 DNA reads TGTGCCAGCAGTTTTCCCACGACGGCTTTCTTT.

The chain combines TRBV28 with TRBJ2-2; TRBD2 matches 9 bases. CDR1 is MDHEN and CDR2 is SYDVKM in the germline V gene. This CDR3 has 15 amino acids. V shed 2 bases, J shed 5 bases, and the junction held 3 bases outside the gene matches. CDR3 coding DNA: TGTGCCAGCAGTTTAGCGGGAGGGATTACCGGGGAGCTGTTTTTT. Its translation is CASSLAGGITGELFF. Complete variable domain (other parts from reference TRBV28 and TRBJ2-2): DVKVTQSSRYLVKRTGEKVFLECVQDMDHENMFWYRQDPGLGLRLIYFSYDVKMKEKGDIPEGYSVSREKKERFSLILESASTNQTSMYLCASSLAGGITGELFFGEGSRLTVL.

The rearrangement joins TRBV2 to TRBJ2-4, with D tentatively TRBD2 (5 bases). Germline V gene data show CDR1 as SNHLY and CDR2 as FYNNEI. With 7 bases removed from V and 0 bases from J, the gap between germline ends came to 10 bases. The CDR3 is 14 amino acids. As DNA, the CDR3 is TGTGCCAGCATCCGGGATCTAGCCAAAAACATTCAGTACTTC. This encodes CASIRDLAKNIQYF.

V usage is TRBV7-3 and J usage is TRBJ2-5; no clear D. Germline V gene sequence: CDR1 SGHTA, CDR2 FQGTGA. Trimming left V 5 bases short and J 1 base short, with 11 bases between. The CDR3 contains 14 residues. The CDR3 spells CASSPFRSQETQYF. The CDR3 DNA is TGTGCCAGCAGCCCATTCAGAAGCCAAGAGACCCAGTACTTC. Based on the CDR3 plus reference TRBV7-3 and TRBJ2-5, the full variable domain is GAGVSQTPSNKVTEKGKYVELRCDPISGHTALYWYRQSLGQGPEFLIYFQGTGAADDSGLPNDRFFAVRPEGSVSTLKIQRTERGDSAVYLCASSPFRSQETQYFGPGTRLLVL.

The chain joins TRBV6-4 to TRBJ2-4, with D possibly being TRBD2 (7 bases). The CDR3 sequence is 16 residues long. Trimming cost V 11 bases and J 0 bases, with 20 bases left between them. From germline, CDR1 is MRHNA and CDR2 SNTAGT. CDR3 sequence: CARASPRGLAKNIQYF. CDR3 DNA sequence: TGTGCCCGAGCTTCCCCGCGGGGGCTAGCCAAAAACATTCAGTACTTC.

V gene TRBV30 combines with J gene TRBJ2-7, with 7 nucleotides matching TRBD2. Germline assignment: CDR1 GTSNPN and CDR2 SVGIG (reference sequence). The CDR3 loop spans 13 amino acids. The V gene end was trimmed by 2 bases and the J gene end by 4 bases; junction bases not matched to a gene: 5. The CDR3 bases are TGTGCCTGGAGTAAGGGACTACTTTACGAGCAGTACTTC. Its translation: CAWSKGLLYEQYF.